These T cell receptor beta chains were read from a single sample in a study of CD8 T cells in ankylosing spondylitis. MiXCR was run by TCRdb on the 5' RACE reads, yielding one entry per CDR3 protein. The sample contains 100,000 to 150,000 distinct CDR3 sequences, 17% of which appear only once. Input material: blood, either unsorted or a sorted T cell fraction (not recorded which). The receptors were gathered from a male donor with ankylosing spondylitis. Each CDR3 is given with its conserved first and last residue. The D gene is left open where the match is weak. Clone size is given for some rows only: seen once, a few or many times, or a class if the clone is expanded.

CDR3 protein: CASSQDGGSRAGELFF
CDR3 DNA: TGTGCCAGCAGCCAAGACGGCGGGAGTCGCGCCGGGGAGCTGTTTTTT
D gene: TRBD2
V gene: TRBV4-2
clone size: -
J gene: TRBJ2-2

CDR3 protein: CASSLFAETYEQYF
CDR3 DNA: TGCGCCAGCAGCTTGTTCGCAGAAACCTACGAGCAGTACTTC
D gene: -
V gene: TRBV5-1
clone size: few
J gene: TRBJ2-7

CDR3 protein: CASSAYNWGTGVTQPQHF
CDR3 DNA: TGTGCCAGCAGTGCCTACAATTGGGGGACAGGGGTAACTCAGCCCCAGCATTTT
D gene: TRBD1
V gene: TRBV12-3/TRBV12-4
clone size: -
J gene: TRBJ1-5

CDR3 protein: CASSFPWNYNEQFF
CDR3 DNA: TGTGCCAGCAGCTTTCCCTGGAACTACAATGAGCAGTTCTTC
D gene: -
V gene: TRBV7-2
clone size: many
J gene: TRBJ2-1

CDR3 protein: CASSLGDLGGHNEQFF
CDR3 DNA: TGTGCCAGCAGCTTAGGTGATTTGGGTGGACACAATGAGCAGTTCTTC
D gene: -
V gene: TRBV7-3
clone size: -
J gene: TRBJ2-1

CDR3 protein: CASSFGIESDIQYF
CDR3 DNA: TGTGCCAGCAGTTTCGGGATTGAGTCTGACATTCAGTACTTC
D gene: -
V gene: TRBV12-3/TRBV12-4
clone size: -
J gene: TRBJ2-4

CDR3 protein: CASSLALTHFF
CDR3 DNA: TGTGCCAGCAGCTTAGCCCTGACCCATTTCTTC
D gene: -
V gene: TRBV7-9
clone size: few
J gene: TRBJ2-1

CDR3 protein: CASSSRMQVTYNEQFF
CDR3 DNA: TGTGCCAGCAGCTCCCGCATGCAGGTAACCTACAATGAGCAGTTCTTC
D gene: -
V gene: TRBV7-8
clone size: -
J gene: TRBJ2-1

CDR3 protein: CCARQRGGLSSYEQYF
CDR3 DNA: TGCTGTGCTAGACAAAGGGGCGGACTCAGCTCCTACGAGCAGTACTTC
D gene: -
V gene: TRBV20-1
clone size: -
J gene: TRBJ2-7

CDR3 protein: CASSLALPGVLPYEQYF
CDR3 DNA: TGTGCCAGCAGTTTAGCGCTCCCAGGGGTCTTACCCTACGAGCAGTACTTC
D gene: -
V gene: TRBV12-3/TRBV12-4
clone size: -
J gene: TRBJ2-7

CDR3 protein: CASSGPPRATEAFF
CDR3 DNA: TGTGCCAGCAGCGGTCCGCCCAGGGCCACTGAAGCTTTCTTT
D gene: -
V gene: TRBV7-9
clone size: few
J gene: TRBJ1-1

CDR3 protein: CASSSTGFPYEQYF
CDR3 DNA: TGTGCCAGCAGTTCCACAGGGTTCCCCTACGAGCAGTACTTC
D gene: -
V gene: TRBV27
clone size: -
J gene: TRBJ2-7

CDR3 protein: CASRDKDRVTDTQYF
CDR3 DNA: TGTGCCAGCAGGGACAAGGACAGGGTTACAGATACGCAGTATTTT
D gene: TRBD1
V gene: TRBV2
clone size: -
J gene: TRBJ2-3

CDR3 protein: CASSQVSRTPDNYGYTF
CDR3 DNA: TGCGCCAGCAGCCAAGTCAGCAGGACACCAGATAACTATGGCTACACCTTC
D gene: -
V gene: TRBV4-3
clone size: few
J gene: TRBJ1-2

CDR3 protein: CASSIIFSTYNEQFF
CDR3 DNA: TGTGCCAGTAGTATTATTTTTAGCACCTACAATGAGCAGTTCTTC
D gene: -
V gene: TRBV19
clone size: many
J gene: TRBJ2-1

CDR3 protein: CASSPRQGLQETQYF
CDR3 DNA: TGTGCCAGCAGTCCCCGACAGGGACTCCAAGAGACCCAGTACTTC
D gene: -
V gene: TRBV27
clone size: few
J gene: TRBJ2-5